This T cell receptor (beta chain) was documented in a study of lymphopenia after photon versus proton radiotherapy. The germline V and J ends were trimmed by 4 bases and 4 bases, with 11 bases remaining between them. Germline CDR1 is MNHEY and CDR2 is SVGAGI. CDR3 length equals 14 residues. Assay used: immunoSEQ multiplex PCR; TCRdb lists only in-frame clones, some missing. The sample records around 24,000 clones, around 83% being singletons. This TCR was recovered from a man aged 30 to 39 with gastric cancer. The V gene is TRBV6-5, the J gene TRBJ2-1; possible D gene TRBD1, 6 bases. The material was peripheral blood, obtained from a patient treated with photon-based radiotherapy. CDR3: CASSLETGYNEQFF. The CDR3 nucleotides are TGTGCCAGCAGTTTAGAAACAGGGTACAATGAGCAGTTCTTC.